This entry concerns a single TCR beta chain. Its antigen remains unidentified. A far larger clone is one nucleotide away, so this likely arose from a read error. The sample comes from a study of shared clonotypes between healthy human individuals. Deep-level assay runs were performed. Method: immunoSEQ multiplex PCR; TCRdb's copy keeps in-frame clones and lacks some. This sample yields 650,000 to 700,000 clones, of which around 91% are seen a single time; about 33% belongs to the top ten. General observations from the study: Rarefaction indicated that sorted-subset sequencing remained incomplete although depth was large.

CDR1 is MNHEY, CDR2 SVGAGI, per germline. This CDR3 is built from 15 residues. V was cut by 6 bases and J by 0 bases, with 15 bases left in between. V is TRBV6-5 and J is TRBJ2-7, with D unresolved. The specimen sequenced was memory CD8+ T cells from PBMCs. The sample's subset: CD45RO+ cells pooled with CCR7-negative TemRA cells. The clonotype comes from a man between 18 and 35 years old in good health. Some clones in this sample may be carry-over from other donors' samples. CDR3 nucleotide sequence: TGTGCCAGCAGGCCCGGACCGCCCCTCTCCTACGAGCAGTACTTC. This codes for CASRPGPPLSYEQYF.